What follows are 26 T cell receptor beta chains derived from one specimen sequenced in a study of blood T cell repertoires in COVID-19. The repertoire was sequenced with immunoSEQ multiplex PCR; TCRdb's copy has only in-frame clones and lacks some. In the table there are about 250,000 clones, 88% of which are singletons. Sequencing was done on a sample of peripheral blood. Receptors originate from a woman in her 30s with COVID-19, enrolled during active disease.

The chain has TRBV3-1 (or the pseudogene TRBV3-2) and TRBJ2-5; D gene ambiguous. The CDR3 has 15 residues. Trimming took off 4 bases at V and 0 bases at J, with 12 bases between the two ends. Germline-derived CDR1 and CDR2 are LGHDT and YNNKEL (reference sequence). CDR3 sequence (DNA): TGTGCCAGCAGCCCCCAACTGGCGGACCAAGAGACCCAGTACTTC. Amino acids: CASSPQLADQETQYF.

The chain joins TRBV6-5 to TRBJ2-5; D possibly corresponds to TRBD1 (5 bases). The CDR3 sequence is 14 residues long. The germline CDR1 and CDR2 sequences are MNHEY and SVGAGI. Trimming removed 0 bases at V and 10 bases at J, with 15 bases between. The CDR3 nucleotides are TGTGCCAGCAGTTACTCCGCCCCTACAGGCAACCAGTACTTC. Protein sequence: CASSYSAPTGNQYF.

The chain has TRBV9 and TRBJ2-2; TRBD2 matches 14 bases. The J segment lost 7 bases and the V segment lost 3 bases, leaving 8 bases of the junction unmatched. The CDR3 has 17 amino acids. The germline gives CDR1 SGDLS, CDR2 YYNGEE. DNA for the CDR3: TGTGCCAGCAGCGCTACGGGACTAGCGGGAGTCGGCGGGGAGCTGTTTTTT. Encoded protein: CASSATGLAGVGGELFF.

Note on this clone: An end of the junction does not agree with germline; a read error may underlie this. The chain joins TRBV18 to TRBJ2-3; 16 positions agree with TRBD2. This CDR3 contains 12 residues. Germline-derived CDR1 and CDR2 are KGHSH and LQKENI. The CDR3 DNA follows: TGTGCCAGCTCAACGGGACTAGCGGGAGGGGATTTT. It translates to CASSTGLAGGDF.

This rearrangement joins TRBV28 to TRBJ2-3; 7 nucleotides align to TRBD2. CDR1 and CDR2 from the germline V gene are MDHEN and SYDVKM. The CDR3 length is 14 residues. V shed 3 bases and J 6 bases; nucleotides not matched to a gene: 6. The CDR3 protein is CASSFLTSMDTQYF. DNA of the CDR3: TGTGCCAGCAGTTTCCTGACTAGCATGGATACGCAGTATTTT.

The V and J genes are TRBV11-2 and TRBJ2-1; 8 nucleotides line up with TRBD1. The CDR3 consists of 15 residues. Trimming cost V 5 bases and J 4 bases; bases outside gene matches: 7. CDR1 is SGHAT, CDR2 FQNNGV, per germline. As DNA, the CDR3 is TGTGCCAGCAGCCCCCCGGGACAGGTTTACAATGAGCAGTTCTTC. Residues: CASSPPGQVYNEQFF. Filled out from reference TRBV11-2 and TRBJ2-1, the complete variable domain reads EAGVAQSPRYKIIEKRQSVAFWCNPISGHATLYWYQQILGQGPKLLIQFQNNGVVDDSQLPKDRFSAERLKGVDSTLKIQPAKLEDSAVYLCASSPPGQVYNEQFFGPGTRLTVL.

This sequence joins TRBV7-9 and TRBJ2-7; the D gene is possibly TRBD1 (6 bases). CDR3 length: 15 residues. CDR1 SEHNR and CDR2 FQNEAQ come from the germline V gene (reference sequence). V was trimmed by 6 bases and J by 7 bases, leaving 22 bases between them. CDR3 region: CASRSERDTFLEQYF. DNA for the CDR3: TGTGCCAGCAGAAGTGAACGGGACACCTTTTTGGAGCAGTACTTC.

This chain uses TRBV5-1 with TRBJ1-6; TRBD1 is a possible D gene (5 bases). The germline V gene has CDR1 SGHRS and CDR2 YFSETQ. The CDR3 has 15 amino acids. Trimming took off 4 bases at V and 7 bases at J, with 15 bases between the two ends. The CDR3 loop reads CASSPATQGNSPLHF. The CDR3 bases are TGCGCCAGCAGCCCGGCCACCCAGGGCAATTCACCCCTCCACTTT.

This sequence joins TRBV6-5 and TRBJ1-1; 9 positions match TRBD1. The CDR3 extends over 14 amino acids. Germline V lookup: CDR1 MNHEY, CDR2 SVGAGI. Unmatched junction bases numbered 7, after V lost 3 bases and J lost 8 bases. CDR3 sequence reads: CASSYNPGQGEAFF. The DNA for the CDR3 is TGTGCCAGCAGTTATAACCCGGGACAGGGAGAAGCTTTCTTT.

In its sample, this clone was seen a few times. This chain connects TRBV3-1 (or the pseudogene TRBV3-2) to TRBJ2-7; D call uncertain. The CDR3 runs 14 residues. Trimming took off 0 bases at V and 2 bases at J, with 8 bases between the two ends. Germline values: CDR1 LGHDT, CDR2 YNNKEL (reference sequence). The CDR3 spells CASSQDFPTYEQYF. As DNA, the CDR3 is TGTGCCAGCAGCCAAGATTTTCCTACCTACGAGCAGTACTTC.

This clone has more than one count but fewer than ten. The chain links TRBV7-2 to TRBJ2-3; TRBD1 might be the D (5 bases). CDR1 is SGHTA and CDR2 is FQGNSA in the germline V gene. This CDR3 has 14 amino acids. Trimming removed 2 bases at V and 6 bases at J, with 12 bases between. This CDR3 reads CASSLQGRPDTQYF. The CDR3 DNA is TGTGCCAGCAGCTTACAGGGTAGGCCGGATACGCAGTATTTT.

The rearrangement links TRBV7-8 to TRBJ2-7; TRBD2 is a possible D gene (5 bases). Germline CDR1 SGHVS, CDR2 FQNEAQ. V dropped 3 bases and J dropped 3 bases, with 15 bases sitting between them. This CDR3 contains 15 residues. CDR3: CASSLGRRPDYEQYV. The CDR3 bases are TGTGCCAGCAGCTTGGGGAGACGGCCCGACTACGAGCAGTACGTC.

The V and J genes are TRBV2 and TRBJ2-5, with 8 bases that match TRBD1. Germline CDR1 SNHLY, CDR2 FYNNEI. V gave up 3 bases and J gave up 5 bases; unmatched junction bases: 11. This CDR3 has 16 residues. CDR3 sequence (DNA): TGTGCCAGCAGTGACCTGGACAGGGCACGAACGGAGACCCAGTACTTC. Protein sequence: CASSDLDRARTETQYF. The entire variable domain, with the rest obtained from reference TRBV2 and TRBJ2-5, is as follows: EPEVTQTPSHQVTQMGQEVILRCVPISNHLYFYWYRQILGQKVEFLVSFYNNEISEKSEIFDDQFSVERPDGSNFTLKIRSTKLEDSAMYFCASSDLDRARTETQYFGPGTRLLVL.

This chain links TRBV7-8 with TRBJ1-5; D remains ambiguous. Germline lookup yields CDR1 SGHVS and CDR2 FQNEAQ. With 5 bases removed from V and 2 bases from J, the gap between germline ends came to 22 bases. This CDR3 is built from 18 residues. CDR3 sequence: CASSPFGPREKGNQPQHF. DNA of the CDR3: TGTGCCAGCAGCCCGTTTGGGCCGAGAGAAAAGGGCAATCAGCCCCAGCATTTT.

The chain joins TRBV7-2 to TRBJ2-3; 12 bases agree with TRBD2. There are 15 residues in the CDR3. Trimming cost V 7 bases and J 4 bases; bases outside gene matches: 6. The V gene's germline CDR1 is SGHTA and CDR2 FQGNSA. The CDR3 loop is CASTLLAGGPDTQYF. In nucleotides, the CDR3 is TGTGCCAGCACCCTACTAGCGGGAGGCCCAGATACGCAGTATTTT.

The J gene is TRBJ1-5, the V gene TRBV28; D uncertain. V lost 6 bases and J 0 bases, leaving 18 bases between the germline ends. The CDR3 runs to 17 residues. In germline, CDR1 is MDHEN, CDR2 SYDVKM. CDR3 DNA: TGTGCCAGCAGCCCCCGATCGGGGATGTATAGCAATCAGCCCCAGCATTTT. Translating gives CASSPRSGMYSNQPQHF. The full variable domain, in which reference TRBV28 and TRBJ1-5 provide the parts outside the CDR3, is DVKVTQSSRYLVKRTGEKVFLECVQDMDHENMFWYRQDPGLGLRLIYFSYDVKMKEKGDIPEGYSVSREKKERFSLILESASTNQTSMYLCASSPRSGMYSNQPQHFGDGTRLSIL.

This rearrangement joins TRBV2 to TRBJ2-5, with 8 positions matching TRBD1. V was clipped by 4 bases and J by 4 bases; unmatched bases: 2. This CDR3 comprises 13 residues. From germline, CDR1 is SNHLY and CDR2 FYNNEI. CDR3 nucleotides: TGTGCCAGCAGTGCCACAGGGGGAGAGACCCAGTACTTC. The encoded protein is CASSATGGETQYF.

This CDR3 is CASSSGQGIVDIQYF. CDR3 sequence (DNA): TGCGCCAGCAGCTCCGGACAGGGGATCGTTGACATTCAGTACTTC. This chain links TRBV4-1 with TRBJ2-4; 9 bases are a match to TRBD1. CDR1 is MGHRA, CDR2 YSYEKL, per germline. The CDR3 spans 15 residues. V was pared by 5 bases and J by 8 bases, with 10 bases of the junction left unmatched.

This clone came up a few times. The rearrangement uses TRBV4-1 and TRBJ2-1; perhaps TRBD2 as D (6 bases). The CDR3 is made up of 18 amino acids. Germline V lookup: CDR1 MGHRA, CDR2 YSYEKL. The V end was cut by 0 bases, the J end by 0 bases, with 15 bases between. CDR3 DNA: TGCGCCAGCAGCCAAGAGGGTGCGGAGGGGAGCTCCTACAATGAGCAGTTCTTC. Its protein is CASSQEGAEGSSYNEQFF.

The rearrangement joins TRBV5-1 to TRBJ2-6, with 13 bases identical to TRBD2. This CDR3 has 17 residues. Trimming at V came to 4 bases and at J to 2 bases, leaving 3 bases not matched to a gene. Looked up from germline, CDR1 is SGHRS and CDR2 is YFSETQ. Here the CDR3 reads CASSPGLAGAGANVLTF. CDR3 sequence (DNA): TGCGCCAGCAGCCCCGGACTAGCGGGGGCTGGGGCCAACGTCCTGACTTTC.

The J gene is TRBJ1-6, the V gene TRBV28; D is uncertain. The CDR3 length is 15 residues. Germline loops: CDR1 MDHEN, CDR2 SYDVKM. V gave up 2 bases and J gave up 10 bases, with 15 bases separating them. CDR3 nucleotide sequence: TGTGCCAGCAGTTTACTCGGAGGGCCTGCCTCACCCCTCCACTTT. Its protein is CASSLLGGPASPLHF. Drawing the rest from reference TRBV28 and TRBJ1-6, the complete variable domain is DVKVTQSSRYLVKRTGEKVFLECVQDMDHENMFWYRQDPGLGLRLIYFSYDVKMKEKGDIPEGYSVSREKKERFSLILESASTNQTSMYLCASSLLGGPASPLHFGNGTRLTVT.

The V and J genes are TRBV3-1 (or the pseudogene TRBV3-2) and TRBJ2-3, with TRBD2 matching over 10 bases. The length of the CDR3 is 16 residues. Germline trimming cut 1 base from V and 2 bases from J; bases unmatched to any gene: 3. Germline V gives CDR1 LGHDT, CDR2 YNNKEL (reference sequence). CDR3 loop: CASSQALAGYTDTQYF. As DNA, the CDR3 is TGTGCCAGCAGCCAAGCACTAGCGGGGTACACAGATACGCAGTATTTT.

The CDR3 bases are TGTGCCAGCAGTTTAAATATAGGGGGCAATGGCTACACCTTC. Its translation is CASSLNIGGNGYTF. The chain couples TRBV28 to TRBJ1-2; 7 nucleotides line up with TRBD1. The junction had 6 bases not matched to a gene; V was cut back by 2 bases and J by 6 bases. CDR3 length: 14 residues. Germline lookup yields CDR1 MDHEN and CDR2 SYDVKM.

In DNA, the CDR3 is TGTGCCAGCAGTTACACGCAGGGCTCTTATGGCTACACCTTC. Protein product: CASSYTQGSYGYTF. V gene TRBV6-2 or TRBV6-3 combines with J gene TRBJ1-2; perhaps TRBD1 as D (5 bases). The V gene's germline CDR1 is MNHEY and CDR2 SVGEGT. The length of the CDR3 is 14 residues. V lost 2 bases and J lost 5, with 12 bases in between.

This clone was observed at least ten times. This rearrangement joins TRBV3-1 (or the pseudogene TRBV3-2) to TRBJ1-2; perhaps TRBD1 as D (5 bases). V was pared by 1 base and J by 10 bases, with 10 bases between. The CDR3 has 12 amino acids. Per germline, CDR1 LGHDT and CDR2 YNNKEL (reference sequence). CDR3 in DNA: TGTGCCAGCAGCCAAGGGGGGGAGTCCTACACCTTC. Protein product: CASSQGGESYTF.

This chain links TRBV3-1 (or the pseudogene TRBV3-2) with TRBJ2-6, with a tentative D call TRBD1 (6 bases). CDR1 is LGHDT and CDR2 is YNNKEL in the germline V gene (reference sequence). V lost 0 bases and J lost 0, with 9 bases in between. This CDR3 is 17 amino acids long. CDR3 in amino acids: CASSQDYRVSGANVLTF. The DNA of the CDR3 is TGTGCCAGCAGCCAAGATTACAGGGTCTCTGGGGCCAACGTCCTGACTTTC.